This TCR beta chain was obtained from a study of T-cell reconstitution after alpha-beta-depleted transplantation in children (dated by TCRdb to about 2016). A note on the overall study: Using TCR repertoire profiling, the study quantitatively followed how T-cell immune reconstitution unfolded in children after TCRalphabeta/CD19-depleted allogeneic hematopoietic cell transplantation.

V loses 1 base, J loses 5 bases, and the germline ends lie 18 bases apart. Inclusive of the bounding cysteine and phenylalanine, the CDR3 is 16 residues long. Only the CDR3 DNA is retained, 48 bases long and in frame from the first base. For CDR1 and CDR2, the germline V gene lists SGDLS and YYNGEE. The paper as a whole reports these results and caveats: About two months after transplant, the apparently early recovery of alphabetaT-cell counts reportedly depended on just several hundred clones that had expanded rapidly and came from non-depleted graft cells. The frequencies of hyperexpanded clones fell over the following months, and after one year, T-cell counts and TCRbeta diversity were mostly attributed to newly produced T cells. In some patients, the high TCRbeta diversity seen at day 60 was put down to recipient T cells and intrathymic progenitors that had survived conditioning.

This specimen's treatment or condition label, per the study, means: allogeneic hematopoietic cell transplantation with graft depleted of TCRalphabeta T cells and CD19 B cells. Transplant recipients were children who received TCRalphabeta/CD19-depleted allogeneic hematopoietic cell grafts. The library was generated by PCR. The sequencer was an Illumina HiSeq 2500. TCR library preparation used molecular barcoding, with unique molecular identifiers applied to normalize quantification of the TCRbeta repertoire. The public reads were run again by TCRdb, first through fastp at Q25 and then through MiXCR, and only productive beta chains were kept. All rows with the same CDR3 protein become a single entry with the most common DNA and genes. The sample table holds about 980,000 distinct CDR3 sequences, of which 25% to 30% were seen once. The ten largest clones add up to over 25% of the sample. Concerning this clonotype: Its antigen remains unidentified. One base away there is no much larger clone; base qualities are not given.

Sequences were derived from PBMCs, mostly from graft donor cells, sampled 360 days after TCRalphabeta/CD19-depleted stem cell transplant. The sequence derives from a boy under two years old who had a stem cell transplant for SCID, so the T cells may come from the graft donor. The sequence joins TRBV9 to TRBJ2-5, and TRBD1 may be the D gene, going by 5 matching bases. The CDR3 corresponds to CASSVSDSYLRETQYF. The DNA sequence is TGTGCCAGCAGCGTAAGTGACAGCTACTTACGGGAGACCCAGTACTTC. Where the CDR3 stops, the reference TRBV9 and TRBJ2-5 genes take over; the full variable domain is DSGVTQTPKHLITATGQRVTLRCSPRSGDLSVYWYQQSLDQGLQFLIQYYNGEERAKGNILERFSAQQFPDLHSELNLSSLELGDSALYFCASSVSDSYLRETQYFGPGTRLLVL.